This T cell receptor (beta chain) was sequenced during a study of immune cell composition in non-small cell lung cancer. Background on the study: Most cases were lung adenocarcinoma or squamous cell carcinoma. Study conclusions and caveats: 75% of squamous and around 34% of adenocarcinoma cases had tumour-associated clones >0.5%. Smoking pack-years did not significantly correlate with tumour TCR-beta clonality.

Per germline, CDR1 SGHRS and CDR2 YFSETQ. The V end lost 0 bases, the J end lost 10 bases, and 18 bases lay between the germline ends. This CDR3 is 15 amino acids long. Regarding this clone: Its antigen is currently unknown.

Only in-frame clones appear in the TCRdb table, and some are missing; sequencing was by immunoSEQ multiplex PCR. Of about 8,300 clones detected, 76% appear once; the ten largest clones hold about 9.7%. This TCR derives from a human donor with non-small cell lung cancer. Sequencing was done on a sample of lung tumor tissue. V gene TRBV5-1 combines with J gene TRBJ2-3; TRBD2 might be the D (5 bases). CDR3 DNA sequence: TGCGCCAGCAGCTTGGGGGAGCCCGGTGCACGGGCGCAGTATTTT. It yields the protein CASSLGEPGARAQYF.